The 26 T cell receptor beta chains below were found in one sample sequenced in a study of T-cell memory formation after mild COVID-19. In TCRdb, the 5' RACE reads were re-called with MiXCR into one record per CDR3 protein. The table includes some 46,000 distinct CDR3 sequences, 5.5% to 8.5% detected once. The sequenced sample consisted of PBMCs or a T cell subset sorted from them (not recorded which). The receptors derive from an adult who had mild COVID-19 (a few samples of this study predate the infection). Cell type and time point are not known.

V usage is TRBV20-1 and J usage is TRBJ1-6; D is undetermined. From germline, CDR1 is DFQATT and CDR2 SNEGSKA (reference sequence). The CDR3 length is 15 residues. Between the trimmed V and J ends, which lost 6 bases and 3 bases, there was a span of 15 bases. The CDR3: CSALSGTNYNSPLHF. The CDR3 nucleotides are TGCAGTGCGTTATCGGGCACAAACTATAATTCACCCCTCCACTTT.

The table lists this clonotype with many counts. V gene TRBV7-3 combines with J gene TRBJ1-2; D perhaps matches TRBD1 (5 bases). The V end was cut by 5 bases, the J end by 0 bases, with 22 bases between. CDR3 size: 18 residues. The germline gives CDR1 SGHTA, CDR2 FQGTGA. The CDR3 sequence is CASSPQPTGTLANYGYTF. CDR3 nucleotide sequence: TGTGCCAGCAGCCCCCAACCGACCGGGACCCTCGCTAACTATGGCTACACCTTC. Based on the CDR3 plus reference TRBV7-3 and TRBJ1-2, the full variable domain is GAGVSQTPSNKVTEKGKYVELRCDPISGHTALYWYRQSLGQGPEFLIYFQGTGAADDSGLPNDRFFAVRPEGSVSTLKIQRTERGDSAVYLCASSPQPTGTLANYGYTFGSGTRLTVV.

V usage is TRBV20-1 and J usage is TRBJ1-2, with D possibly being TRBD1 (5 bases). There are 15 residues in the CDR3. Trimming left V 0 bases short and J 3 bases short, with 14 bases between. CDR1 DFQATT and CDR2 SNEGSKA come from the germline V gene (reference sequence). CDR3 sequence: CSARDGGRLHYGYTF. CDR3 nucleotide sequence: TGCAGTGCTAGAGATGGGGGGAGACTTCACTATGGCTACACCTTC.

This clonotype was found many times. The chain links TRBV19 to TRBJ2-7, with TRBD1 as a possible D gene (6 bases). Germline lookup yields CDR1 LNHDA and CDR2 SQIVND (reference sequence). Trimming took 5 bases from V and 5 from J, leaving 16 bases between them. This CDR3 has 14 amino acids. CDR3 sequence reads: CASSAFTDSHEQYF. The CDR3 DNA reads TGTGCCAGTAGTGCCTTCACGGACAGCCACGAGCAGTACTTC. Drawing the rest from reference TRBV19 and TRBJ2-7, the complete variable domain is DGGITQSPKYLFRKEGQNVTLSCEQNLNHDAMYWYRQDPGQGLRLIYYSQIVNDFQKGDIAEGYSVSREKKESFPLTVTSAQKNPTAFYLCASSAFTDSHEQYFGPGTRLTVT.

This rearrangement joins TRBV30 to TRBJ1-6; D ambiguous. Looked up from germline, CDR1 is GTSNPN and CDR2 is SVGIG (reference sequence). CDR3 length: 14 residues. V was cut by 5 bases and J by 2 bases, with 10 bases left in between. CDR3 sequence reads: CAWVRMPYNSPLHF. The CDR3 DNA reads TGTGCCTGGGTCAGGATGCCCTATAATTCACCCCTCCACTTT.

A few counts support this clonotype. V and J are TRBV6-5 and TRBJ1-5; 10 positions agree with TRBD1. Germline V gives CDR1 MNHEY, CDR2 SVGAGI. The CDR3 is 18 amino acids. With V trimmed by 0 bases and J by 1 base, 6 bases remained unmatched. CDR3 sequence (DNA): TGTGCCAGCAGTTACTCCGGTGACAGGGGGCTAAGCAATCAGCCCCAGCATTTT. It codes for CASSYSGDRGLSNQPQHF.

J is TRBJ1-5 and V is TRBV30, with D perhaps TRBD1 (6 bases). Trimming left V 0 bases short and J 3 bases short, with 12 bases between. CDR1 is GTSNPN and CDR2 is SVGIG in the germline V gene (reference sequence). The CDR3 covers 15 residues. The CDR3 DNA sequence: TGTGCCTGGAGTGTACCGGGGGGCAACAATCAGCCCCAGCATTTT. It encodes CAWSVPGGNNQPQHF.

There are many counts of this clonotype. V is TRBV6-2 or TRBV6-3 and J is TRBJ2-2; no clear D. Trimming left V 8 bases short and J 9 bases short, with 13 bases between. The CDR3 totals 12 residues. The germline V gene has CDR1 MNHEY and CDR2 SVGEGT. CDR3 in amino acids: CASGSLVRELFF. The CDR3 DNA reads TGTGCCAGCGGCTCTTTGGTTAGGGAGCTGTTTTTT.

This clonotype was recorded a few times. V is TRBV12-3 or TRBV12-4 and J is TRBJ2-3, with 8 bases aligning to TRBD1. The CDR3 spans 14 residues. V shed 7 bases and J 4 bases; nucleotides not matched to a gene: 7. The CDR3 loop is CASTGSGGADTQYF. The CDR3 bases are TGTGCCAGCACTGGGTCAGGGGGCGCAGATACGCAGTATTTT.

This clonotype was detected many times. This rearrangement joins TRBV7-2 to TRBJ2-5; TRBD2 might be the D (6 bases). This CDR3 has 15 amino acids. Trimming cost V 8 bases and J 4 bases, with 20 bases left between them. From germline, CDR1 is SGHTA and CDR2 FQGNSA. The CDR3 region is CASARGSGRPETQYF. Written as DNA, the CDR3 is TGTGCCAGCGCTCGTGGGTCCGGGAGACCAGAGACCCAGTACTTC.

This clonotype was found many times. The chain links TRBV24-1 to TRBJ2-1; D is undetermined. V was pared by 5 bases and J by 8 bases, with 6 bases between. The CDR3 totals 11 residues. Germline CDR1 reads KGHDR; CDR2 reads SFDVKD. For the CDR3, the DNA is TGTGCCACCAGTGCCCGAGATGAGCAGTTCTTC. It specifies CATSARDEQFF.

This clonotype was counted ten times or more. The V call is TRBV6-5, the J call TRBJ2-7; 9 bases match TRBD2. Germline lookup yields CDR1 MNHEY and CDR2 SVGAGI. The CDR3 runs 16 residues. The V and J ends lost 4 bases and 3 bases, in that order; junction bases with no gene match: 10. The CDR3 here is CASSSLGAGGSYEQYF. The CDR3 DNA reads TGTGCCAGCAGTTCTTTAGGAGCGGGAGGTAGCTACGAGCAGTACTTC.

This clonotype was observed at least ten times. This chain connects TRBV9 to TRBJ2-6, with D possibly being TRBD2 (6 bases). Trimming removed 4 bases at V and 4 bases at J, with 24 bases between. CDR1 and CDR2 (germline): SGDLS, YYNGEE. The CDR3 spans 19 residues. Here the CDR3 reads CASSPRSTLRGTGANVLTF. The DNA of the CDR3 is TGTGCCAGCAGCCCTCGTAGCACCCTCCGGGGGACCGGGGCCAACGTCCTGACTTTC.

This clonotype came up many times. The chain has TRBV29-1 and TRBJ2-7; a possible D gene is TRBD2 (6 bases). Germline CDR1 SQVTM, CDR2 ANQGSEA. The V gene lost 4 bases and the J gene lost 2 bases, with 15 bases spanning the gap. CDR3 length equals 14 residues. CDR3 in amino acids: CSVVIQRAAYEQYF. CDR3 DNA sequence: TGCAGCGTTGTAATCCAGCGGGCAGCCTACGAGCAGTACTTC.

The chain links TRBV11-2 to TRBJ2-1; the D is unclear. Germline-derived CDR1 and CDR2 are SGHAT and FQNNGV. Trimming stripped 6 bases from V and 5 bases from J, with 17 bases between. This CDR3 is 15 amino acids long. In DNA form, the CDR3 reads TGTGCCAGCAGGGGTAGCTACCCTTATAACAATGAGCAGTTCTTC. Translated: CASRGSYPYNNEQFF.

This clonotype was seen ten or more times. The DNA of the CDR3 is TGCAGCGTTGAGGTTCGGGGGCGCGGGTCTGAAGCTTTCTTT. It yields the protein CSVEVRGRGSEAFF. The rearrangement uses TRBV29-1 and TRBJ1-1, with D possibly TRBD1 on 6 matching bases. There are 14 residues in the CDR3. Germline V gene data show CDR1 as SQVTM and CDR2 as ANQGSEA. Trimming took off 3 bases at V and 6 bases at J, with 17 bases between the two ends.

This clonotype was seen at least ten times. Germline and junction disagree at one end, which may indicate a read error. The chain combines TRBV12-3 or TRBV12-4 with TRBJ2-1; 10 bases align to TRBD2. The CDR3 runs to 15 residues. As DNA, the CDR3 is TGTGCCAGCAGCTTAGCGGGAGGTCCCTACAATGAGCAGTTCTTC. Translating gives CASSLAGGPYNEQFF.

Many counts were recorded for this clonotype. The chain has TRBV19 and TRBJ1-2; perhaps TRBD1 as D (5 bases). Germline CDR1 and CDR2: LNHDA and SQIVND (reference sequence). V was shortened by 10 bases and J by 2 bases, with 17 bases between the two germline ends. The CDR3 runs to 14 residues. The CDR3 bases are TGTGCCACCCACCGGGGCAGAGCCAACTATGGCTACACCTTC. Encoded protein: CATHRGRANYGYTF.

In this sample, this clonotype turned up many times. The chain has TRBV24-1 and TRBJ2-5, with 9 bases fitting TRBD2. J gave up 2 bases and V 3 bases, and 12 bases lay outside the gene matches. Germline values: CDR1 KGHDR, CDR2 SFDVKD. CDR3 length: 18 amino acids. In nucleotides, the CDR3 is TGTGCCACCAGTGATATTGGGGCAGCGGGACTAGCACAAGAGACCCAGTACTTC. As protein: CATSDIGAAGLAQETQYF.

The table lists this clonotype with many counts. This sequence joins TRBV6-2 or TRBV6-3 and TRBJ2-1, with D hard to call. The V end was cut by 7 bases, the J end by 10 bases, with 17 bases between. The CDR3 is 13 residues long. The germline V gene has CDR1 MNHEY and CDR2 SVGEGT. The CDR3 loop is CASTLLARAEQFF. CDR3 DNA sequence: TGTGCCAGCACACTTTTAGCACGGGCCGAGCAGTTCTTC.

This clonotype was picked up many times. The chain employs TRBV2 and TRBJ2-4, with D perhaps TRBD1 or TRBD2 (5 bases each). The CDR3 consists of 16 residues. Germline lookup yields CDR1 SNHLY and CDR2 FYNNEI. The V end lost 0 bases, the J end lost 5 bases, and 14 bases lay between the germline ends. DNA for the CDR3: TGTGCCAGCAGTGAAGCCCTAGGGGTGGGGGAAAACATTCAGTACTTC. Translating gives CASSEALGVGENIQYF.

V and J are TRBV5-1 and TRBJ1-1, with D possibly TRBD1 on 6 matching bases. V was clipped by 0 bases and J by 5 bases, with 17 bases between them. Germline assignment: CDR1 SGHRS and CDR2 YFSETQ. The CDR3 contains 16 residues. The DNA of the CDR3 is TGCGCCAGCAGCTTGGTCCCGGGGGCGCAAGCAACTGAAGCTTTCTTT. It translates to CASSLVPGAQATEAFF.

This clonotype was picked up many times. CDR3 protein: CSARDKGGNQPQHF. The CDR3 DNA reads as TGCAGTGCTAGAGATAAAGGGGGAAATCAGCCCCAGCATTTT. V gene TRBV20-1 combines with J gene TRBJ1-5; possible D gene TRBD1, 6 bases. V was trimmed by 0 bases and J by 4 bases, leaving 10 bases between them. CDR3 length: 14 amino acids. Germline CDR1 DFQATT, CDR2 SNEGSKA (reference sequence).

The chain combines TRBV12-3 or TRBV12-4 with TRBJ1-1, with D hard to call. The V end lost 3 bases, the J end lost 5 bases, and 13 bases lay between the germline ends. The CDR3 consists of 14 residues. As DNA, the CDR3 is TGTGCCAGCAGTTTGGGCGACCGGGGAACTGAAGCTTTCTTT. As protein: CASSLGDRGTEAFF.

This clonotype occurred many times. The V call is TRBV29-1, the J call TRBJ1-5; D is possibly TRBD1 (5 bases). This CDR3 has 14 residues. With 4 bases removed from V and 2 bases from J, the gap between germline ends came to 12 bases. CDR1 is SQVTM and CDR2 is ANQGSEA in the germline V gene. The CDR3 reads CSVVLPGGNQPQHF. The CDR3 bases are TGCAGCGTTGTCCTCCCGGGGGGCAATCAGCCCCAGCATTTT.

This clonotype was found many times. V is TRBV7-2 and J is TRBJ2-3, with D possibly matching TRBD2 (6 bases). Trimming removed 5 bases from V and 2 bases from J, with 11 bases in between. The CDR3 covers 14 residues. Germline CDR1 reads SGHTA; CDR2 reads FQGNSA. CDR3 sequence reads: CASSPGLITDTQYF. The CDR3 nucleotides read TGTGCCAGCAGCCCGGGACTTATCACAGATACGCAGTATTTT.